This T cell receptor (gamma chain) was obtained from a study of gamma delta lymphoproliferative disorders and STAT genes. Overall study findings and caveats: Controls likely had mixed maturation stages, while leukemic cells were mostly terminal effectors.

CDR1 is VENAVY, CDR2 YDSYNSRV, per germline. The CDR3 is made up of 13 amino acids. TCRdb re-processed the multiplex PCR reads via CATT. This table has about 850 gamma-chain clones, approximately 31% appearing once. This clone was counted only a few times. Its antigen is not known. TCRdb lists the protein of a much larger clone for this DNA, which differs at residue 10, so this is likely a read error; the protein given here is translated from the DNA itself. PBMCs from patients and controls supplied the genomic DNA for sequencing. The genes are TRGV8 and TRGJ1 or TRGJ2. TCRdb leaves out the J gene; it was filled in here by matching the DNA to germline. This receptor was obtained from a human donor in good health. Material for sequencing was blood. The CDR3 here is CATWVSNYYRKLF. The DNA for the CDR3 is TGTGCCACCTGGGTCTCGAATTATTATAGGAAACTCTTT.